This entry describes one T cell receptor beta chain. Using immunoSEQ multiplex PCR, the repertoire was profiled, and TCRdb retains in-frame clones only, with some absent. The sample has fewer than 95,000 clones, just under 95% seen once; the top ten hold about 0.23%. Trimming removed 6 bases from V and 0 bases from J, with 11 bases in between. Per germline, CDR1 MNHEY and CDR2 SMNVEV (reference sequence). The CDR3 extends over 14 amino acids. These data come from a study of technical replicates of blood from a few donors. The receptor comes from a human donor in good health. The V gene is TRBV27, the J gene TRBJ1-1; the D is unclear. Sequenced sample: T cells isolated from PBMCs. This CDR3 is CASRLGSMNTEAFF. The CDR3 nucleotides are TGTGCCAGCAGGTTAGGTTCTATGAACACTGAAGCTTTCTTT.